The present TCR beta chain was sequenced within a study of T cell changes during pregnancy in multiple sclerosis. Looked up from germline, CDR1 is SGHRS and CDR2 is YFSETQ. The CDR3 runs to 16 residues. V shed 1 base, J shed 0 bases, and the junction held 2 bases outside the gene matches. The protocol was immunoSEQ multiplex PCR, while the TCRdb copy is restricted to in-frame clones and leaves out a portion. The table has more than 35,000 clones, roughly 89% seen once. This TCR came from a female donor with multiple sclerosis, enrolled in a pregnancy study. The chain links TRBV5-1 to TRBJ2-2; TRBD2 matches at 8 bases. The specimen was CD4+ T cells from peripheral blood mononuclear cells, collected before pregnancy. The CDR3 loop reads CASSLLRGANTGELFF. The CDR3 DNA reads as TGCGCCAGCAGCTTGCTGCGGGGGGCGAACACCGGGGAGCTGTTTTTT.